The next 26 T cell receptor beta chains were all read from a single sample in a study of T cells in tumors after PD-1 blockade. This table comes from immunoSEQ multiplex PCR, and its TCRdb copy is limited to in-frame clones, with some not included. The table lists more than 40,000 clones, roughly 80% of them singletons. The sequencing used PBMCs, collected before anti-PD-1 therapy. These receptors all stem from a human donor with advanced basal cell or squamous cell carcinoma (not recorded which).

The V call is TRBV7-6, the J call TRBJ1-1; 9 bases align to TRBD1. The CDR3 totals 13 residues. CDR1 SGHVS and CDR2 FNYEAQ come from the germline V gene. V shed 5 bases, J shed 8 bases, and the junction held 6 bases outside the gene matches. The CDR3 region is CASSGWTGAEAFF. Here the CDR3 DNA reads TGTGCCAGCAGCGGCTGGACAGGGGCGGAAGCTTTCTTT.

V is TRBV5-1 and J is TRBJ2-5, with no clear D. Trimming removed 0 bases at V and 1 base at J, with 7 bases between. The CDR3 has 14 amino acids. CDR1 and CDR2 (germline): SGHRS, YFSETQ. The CDR3 reads CASSLGAVQETQYF. As DNA, the CDR3 is TGCGCCAGCAGCTTGGGTGCAGTCCAAGAGACCCAGTACTTC. The variable domain in full, with the rest retrieved from reference TRBV5-1 and TRBJ2-5, is KAGVTQTPRYLIKTRGQQVTLSCSPISGHRSVSWYQQTPGQGLQFLFEYFSETQRNKGNFPGRFSGRQFSNSRSEMNVSTLELGDSALYLCASSLGAVQETQYFGPGTRLLVL.

The chain uses TRBV9 and TRBJ2-3, with TRBD1 matching 9 bases. Germline assignment: CDR1 SGDLS and CDR2 YYNGEE. The CDR3 is made up of 15 amino acids. Germline trimming cut 0 bases from V and 8 bases from J; bases unmatched to any gene: 7. CDR3 residues: CASSVEWTGESTQYF. The CDR3 coding sequence is TGTGCCAGCAGCGTAGAGTGGACAGGGGAGAGTACGCAGTATTTT.

In its sample, this clone was seen once. V usage is TRBV6-6 and J usage is TRBJ1-2; possible D gene TRBD1, 6 bases. The CDR3 is made up of 14 amino acids. The V end lost 5 bases, the J end lost 6 bases, and 16 bases lay between the germline ends. Germline V gene sequence: CDR1 MNHNY, CDR2 SVGAGI (reference sequence). The CDR3 coding sequence is TGTGCCAGCAGTCCACAGGGTAGGAGGAATGGCTACACCTTC. It yields the protein CASSPQGRRNGYTF.

The genes are TRBV5-4 and TRBJ2-1, with D perhaps matching TRBD1 or TRBD2 (6 bases each). This CDR3 is 14 amino acids long. From germline, CDR1 is SGHNT and CDR2 YYREEE (reference sequence). Trimming stripped 0 bases from V and 6 bases from J, with 10 bases between. The CDR3 DNA sequence: TGTGCCAGCAGCTTGGAGACGGGGGCCAATGAGCAGTTCTTC. Translation: CASSLETGANEQFF.

The chain recombines TRBV6-6 with TRBJ2-1, with D maybe TRBD2 (5 bases). The V end lost 6 bases, the J end lost 1 base, and 7 bases lay between the germline ends. Germline V CDR1 and CDR2: MNHNY, SVGAGI (reference sequence). This CDR3 is 13 amino acids long. The CDR3 sequence is CASRRDSYNEQFF. The DNA for the CDR3 is TGTGCCAGCAGACGGGATTCCTACAATGAGCAGTTCTTC.

The genes are TRBV4-1 and TRBJ2-5; 11 nucleotides match TRBD2. Trimming at V came to 1 base and at J to 4 bases, leaving 2 bases not matched to a gene. The CDR3 has 15 residues. Germline V lookup: CDR1 MGHRA, CDR2 YSYEKL. The chain's CDR3 is CASSQGLAGLETQYF. Here the CDR3 DNA reads TGCGCCAGCAGCCAAGGACTAGCGGGACTAGAGACCCAGTACTTC.

The V call is TRBV27, the J call TRBJ2-1; TRBD2 matches at 9 bases. Germline CDR1 reads MNHEY; CDR2 reads SMNVEV (reference sequence). Germline trimming cut 5 bases from V and 8 bases from J; bases unmatched to any gene: 13. The CDR3 spans 16 residues. CDR3 in DNA: TGTGCCAGCAGTACCCCTGGCGGGGGGGCTCGGGATGAGCAGTTCTTC. It yields the protein CASSTPGGGARDEQFF.

This chain uses TRBV3-1 (or the pseudogene TRBV3-2) with TRBJ1-4; D is unclear. Deletions cut 5 bases from V and 8 bases from J, with 9 bases between. Germline V gives CDR1 LGHDT, CDR2 YNNKEL (reference sequence). The CDR3 is made up of 12 amino acids. The CDR3 is CASSGRGEKLFF. In DNA, the CDR3 is TGTGCCAGCAGCGGCCGCGGGGAAAAACTGTTTTTT.

The V call is TRBV15, the J call TRBJ2-7; D unclear. With 5 bases removed from V and 6 bases from J, the gap between germline ends came to 17 bases. Looked up from germline, CDR1 is LNHNV and CDR2 is YYDKDF (reference sequence). The length of the CDR3 is 14 residues. The CDR3 sequence is CATSFLHTASEQYF. For the CDR3, the DNA is TGTGCCACCAGCTTCCTTCATACGGCATCCGAGCAGTACTTC.

This chain joins TRBV5-1 and TRBJ1-1; tentative D call: TRBD1 (6 bases). The CDR3 spans 14 residues. Looked up from germline, CDR1 is SGHRS and CDR2 is YFSETQ. V was cut by 2 bases and J by 6 bases, with 14 bases left in between. CDR3 in DNA: TGCGCCAGCAGCTTCGGAAACCAGGGGTCTGAAGCTTTCTTT. Its protein product is CASSFGNQGSEAFF.

V is TRBV19 and J is TRBJ2-3, with 8 bases that match TRBD2. CDR3 size: 15 residues. Germline lookup yields CDR1 LNHDA and CDR2 SQIVND (reference sequence). The trim removed 6 bases at V and 3 bases at J, leaving 8 bases unmatched. Here the CDR3 reads CASSPGGVGTDTQYF. CDR3 DNA sequence: TGTGCCAGTAGCCCCGGGGGGGTTGGAACAGATACGCAGTATTTT.

J is TRBJ1-3 and V is TRBV29-1; no firm D call. Germline V gene data show CDR1 as SQVTM and CDR2 as ANQGSEA. The CDR3 loop spans 12 amino acids. V lost 1 base to trimming and J lost 5 bases, with 6 bases between them. This CDR3 reads CSVEGIRNTIYF. The CDR3 DNA sequence: TGCAGCGTTGAAGGAATCCGAAACACCATATATTTT.

Only one count was recorded for this clone. V gene TRBV5-1 combines with J gene TRBJ2-3; either TRBD1 or TRBD2 may fit D (8 bases each). The CDR3 is 16 residues long. From germline, CDR1 is SGHRS and CDR2 YFSETQ. Trimming cost V 4 bases and J 6 bases, with 21 bases left between them. The CDR3 DNA reads TGCGCCAGCAGCCAGGGGGCGGGGGGACCTTCGGATACGCAGTATTTT. This codes for CASSQGAGGPSDTQYF.

The chain couples TRBV18 to TRBJ2-3; 7 bases agree with TRBD1. V lost 6 bases, J lost 0 bases, and 9 bases stayed unmatched. Germline loops: CDR1 KGHSH, CDR2 LQKENI. This CDR3 contains 16 residues. Written as DNA, the CDR3 is TGTGCCAGCTCTCCGCCGGGACAGTTCAGCACAGATACGCAGTATTTT. Its translation: CASSPPGQFSTDTQYF.

The chain combines TRBV18 with TRBJ1-2, with TRBD1 as a possible D gene (5 bases). The V end was cut by 5 bases, the J end by 3 bases, with 16 bases between. The germline V gene encodes CDR1 KGHSH and CDR2 LQKENI. The length of the CDR3 is 15 residues. The CDR3, as DNA: TGTGCCAGCTCAATCACAGGATTTACTCACTATGGCTACACCTTC. It yields the protein CASSITGFTHYGYTF.

This clone was seen once. This chain joins TRBV6-5 and TRBJ2-3; D gene ambiguous. The CDR3 is 14 residues long. V was cut by 10 bases and J by 4 bases, with 18 bases left in between. The V gene's germline CDR1 is MNHEY and CDR2 SVGAGI. The CDR3 loop is CATETSYEPDTQYF. For the CDR3, the DNA is TGTGCCACCGAGACAAGCTACGAACCAGATACGCAGTATTTT.

This sequence joins TRBV19 and TRBJ2-3, with D unclear. V lost 4 bases and J 2 bases, leaving 10 bases between the germline ends. The CDR3 sequence is 14 residues long. Germline values: CDR1 LNHDA, CDR2 SQIVND (reference sequence). The CDR3 region is CASSNTWDTDTQYF. Written as DNA, the CDR3 is TGTGCCAGTAGTAACACGTGGGACACAGATACGCAGTATTTT.

V usage is TRBV28 and J usage is TRBJ1-2; a weak D match, TRBD1 (5 bases). The CDR3 has 17 residues. Looked up from germline, CDR1 is MDHEN and CDR2 is SYDVKM. Trimming took off 2 bases at V and 0 bases at J, with 16 bases between the two ends. This CDR3 is CASSLGPLRGTNYGYTF. CDR3 DNA sequence: TGTGCCAGCAGTTTAGGCCCCCTGAGGGGAACTAACTATGGCTACACCTTC.

This chain joins TRBV7-6 and TRBJ1-6; D may be TRBD1 (5 bases). From germline, CDR1 is SGHVS and CDR2 FNYEAQ. The V end was cut by 4 bases, the J end by 10 bases, with 14 bases between. The CDR3 consists of 14 residues. The CDR3 is CASSSNPEGSPLHF. The CDR3, as DNA: TGTGCCAGCAGCTCGAACCCGGAGGGGTCACCCCTCCACTTT. The variable domain in full, completed from reference TRBV7-6 and TRBJ1-6, reads GAGVSQSPRYKVTKRGQDVALRCDPISGHVSLYWYRQALGQGPEFLTYFNYEAQQDKSGLPNDRFSAERPEGSISTLTIQRTEQRDSAMYRCASSSNPEGSPLHFGNGTRLTVT.

A few counts support this clone. The V and J genes are TRBV14 and TRBJ1-5; unclear D gene. The CDR3 is 13 residues long. The germline V and J ends were trimmed by 4 bases and 2 bases, with 6 bases remaining between them. CDR1 and CDR2 (germline): SGHDN, FVKESK. CDR3 bases: TGTGCCAGCAGCCCCAGCGGCAATCAGCCCCAGCATTTT. It yields the protein CASSPSGNQPQHF.

The V call is TRBV2, the J call TRBJ1-2; 9 nucleotides match TRBD1. The CDR3 has 17 residues. With V trimmed by 9 bases and J by 6 bases, 20 bases remained unmatched. Germline loops: CDR1 SNHLY, CDR2 FYNNEI. The chain's CDR3 is CASPAKSGQGNLDGYTF. CDR3 nucleotides: TGTGCCAGTCCAGCAAAGTCGGGACAGGGTAATTTGGATGGCTACACCTTC.

J is TRBJ1-1 and V is TRBV6-6, with D perhaps TRBD1 (6 bases). Deletions cut 5 bases from V and 6 bases from J, with 16 bases between. CDR3 length equals 14 residues. The germline V gene encodes CDR1 MNHNY and CDR2 SVGAGI (reference sequence). The CDR3 is CASSLENRVAEAFF. CDR3 sequence (DNA): TGTGCCAGCAGTCTAGAAAACAGGGTAGCTGAAGCTTTCTTT.

This clone is a singleton in its sample. J is TRBJ1-5 and V is TRBV12-3 or TRBV12-4, with D possibly being TRBD1 (6 bases). Trimming shortened V by 9 bases and J by 7 bases, and 13 bases separated the two germline ends. The length of the CDR3 is 12 residues. CDR3 coding DNA: TGTGCCAGTAACAGGGATGGGCAGCCCCAGCATTTT. It translates to CASNRDGQPQHF.

The V call is TRBV5-1, the J call TRBJ2-1, with a possible D match to TRBD2 (6 bases). Per the germline V gene, CDR1 is SGHRS and CDR2 is YFSETQ. This CDR3 has 16 residues. Trimming pared 3 bases from V and 4 bases from J, leaving 17 bases between. CDR3: CASSSGTGGPYNEQFF. CDR3 sequence (DNA): TGCGCCAGCAGCTCAGGGACTGGGGGACCATACAATGAGCAGTTCTTC. The entire variable domain, with the rest obtained from reference TRBV5-1 and TRBJ2-1, is as follows: KAGVTQTPRYLIKTRGQQVTLSCSPISGHRSVSWYQQTPGQGLQFLFEYFSETQRNKGNFPGRFSGRQFSNSRSEMNVSTLELGDSALYLCASSSGTGGPYNEQFFGPGTRLTVL.

The chain carries TRBV16 and TRBJ2-1; TRBD2 aligns across 11 bases. CDR1 is KGHSY, CDR2 FQNENV, per germline. This CDR3 has 17 amino acids. V shed 1 base, J shed 6 bases, and the junction held 8 bases outside the gene matches. CDR3 bases: TGTGCCAGCAGCCAATTCTTAGGGACTAGCGGATCCAATGAGCAGTTCTTC. Protein product: CASSQFLGTSGSNEQFF.